Reported below is one TCR beta chain. What it recognizes is unknown. The data were taken from a study of CD8+ T cells in alopecia areata. General study findings and limits: One nonresponder makes the tie between baseline CD8+ expansion and response uncertain.

Treatment: oral pan-JAK inhibitor, 5-10 mg twice daily. As the sequencing template, cDNA was produced by extracting RNA and reverse transcribing it. Profiled with immunoSEQ multiplex PCR; TCRdb holds only in-frame clones, not every one. Of some 170,000 clones listed, 53% were seen once; the top ten hold 11%. Germline V gene sequence: CDR1 LNHNV, CDR2 YYDKDF (reference sequence). The CDR3 has 15 amino acids. Trimming took 3 bases from V and 1 from J, leaving 12 bases between them. The gene calls are TRBV15 and TRBJ2-5; no definite D call. This sequence was found in a human donor with alopecia areata. Material: CD8+ T cells sorted from blood, obtained at week 24, from a patient treated with tofacitinib. For the CDR3, the DNA is TGTGCCACCAGCAGGGATGGCAGAGTCCAAGAGACCCAGTACTTC. Translating gives CATSRDGRVQETQYF.